The 27 T cell receptor beta chains reported below all come from one sample, sequenced in a study of blood T cell repertoires in COVID-19. The data were produced by immunoSEQ multiplex PCR, yet TCRdb's version contains in-frame clones alone and is incomplete. The sample holds 100,000 or so clones, approximately 86% seen once. Sample: peripheral blood. The receptors here all came from a woman aged 50 to 60 with COVID-19, enrolled during active disease.

The chain carries TRBV7-2 and TRBJ1-3, with a tentative D call TRBD1 (5 bases). V dropped 1 base and J dropped 0 bases, with 10 bases sitting between them. CDR3 size: 16 residues. Germline CDR1 SGHTA, CDR2 FQGNSA. The CDR3 loop reads CASSLGTPTSGNTIYF. CDR3 coding DNA: TGTGCCAGCAGCTTAGGGACACCCACCTCTGGAAACACCATATATTTT.

This sequence joins TRBV28 and TRBJ2-7, with a weak D call TRBD2 (5 bases). The V and J ends lost 2 bases and 3 bases respectively, with 8 bases between them. Germline CDR1 is MDHEN and CDR2 is SYDVKM. This CDR3 spans 13 amino acids. The DNA of the CDR3 is TGTGCCAGCAGTTTACACGGGAACTACGAGCAGTACTTC. This codes for CASSLHGNYEQYF.

The chain links TRBV2 to TRBJ1-5; D is perhaps TRBD1 (5 bases). CDR1 is SNHLY and CDR2 is FYNNEI in the germline V gene. The V gene lost 6 bases and the J gene lost 2 bases, with 14 bases spanning the gap. The CDR3 length is 15 residues. CDR3 sequence (DNA): TGTGCCAGCAGCCTCGACAGCCAGGGCAATCAGCCCCAGCATTTT. Encoded protein: CASSLDSQGNQPQHF. Together with reference TRBV2 and TRBJ1-5, the CDR3 gives the full variable domain: EPEVTQTPSHQVTQMGQEVILRCVPISNHLYFYWYRQILGQKVEFLVSFYNNEISEKSEIFDDQFSVERPDGSNFTLKIRSTKLEDSAMYFCASSLDSQGNQPQHFGDGTRLSIL.

This chain connects TRBV6-4 to TRBJ1-4; D ambiguous. V dropped 5 bases and J dropped 8 bases, with 18 bases sitting between them. The germline CDR1 and CDR2 sequences are MRHNA and SNTAGT. The CDR3 has 15 amino acids. CDR3 protein: CASSTKDVEGEKLFF. The CDR3 DNA follows: TGTGCCAGCAGTACCAAAGACGTCGAGGGCGAAAAACTGTTTTTT.

The chain has TRBV14 and TRBJ2-7; D may be TRBD2 (6 bases). The CDR3 is 14 residues long. The ends were cut back, 2 bases at V and 6 bases at J, with 14 bases in the middle. The germline V gene has CDR1 SGHDN and CDR2 FVKESK. The CDR3 nucleotides read TGTGCCAGCAGCCAAAGGGCACTAGCCCCCGAGCAGTACTTC. It is translated as CASSQRALAPEQYF.

This clone was picked up one time. The chain employs TRBV6-2 or TRBV6-3 and TRBJ2-2; TRBD2 might be the D (6 bases). The length of the CDR3 is 16 residues. CDR1 MNHEY and CDR2 SVGEGT come from the germline V gene. V dropped 6 bases and J dropped 1 base, with 15 bases sitting between them. CDR3 sequence (DNA): TGTGCCAGCAGCCGCGGACGTAGCGGGAACACCGGGGAGCTGTTTTTT. It encodes CASSRGRSGNTGELFF.

The rearrangement joins TRBV5-4 to TRBJ2-7, with 8 bases aligning to TRBD2. This CDR3 is built from 14 residues. Germline V lookup: CDR1 SGHNT, CDR2 YYREEE (reference sequence). V lost 4 bases, J lost 2 bases, and 5 bases stayed unmatched. The CDR3 nucleotides are TGTGCCAGCAGCCCCTCGGGGGGGGCCTACGAGCAGTACTTC. It encodes CASSPSGGAYEQYF.

The chain uses TRBV4-1 and TRBJ1-6; D might be TRBD1 (6 bases). The V gene's germline CDR1 is MGHRA and CDR2 YSYEKL. Trimming took off 2 bases at V and 7 bases at J, with 18 bases between the two ends. CDR3 length: 17 residues. CDR3 nucleotide sequence: TGCGCCAGCAGCCAACCCTTCCCGGGAGGGGGAAATTCACCCCTCCACTTT. It specifies CASSQPFPGGGNSPLHF.

V gene TRBV19 combines with J gene TRBJ2-5; 11 nucleotides line up with TRBD2. The CDR3 totals 17 residues. The germline V gene has CDR1 LNHDA and CDR2 SQIVND (reference sequence). Unmatched junction bases numbered 8, after V lost 3 bases and J lost 2 bases. The CDR3 DNA sequence: TGTGCCAGTAGTATGGGCCTAGCGGGGGGTGTACAAGAGACCCAGTACTTC. Protein product: CASSMGLAGGVQETQYF.

This chain links TRBV25-1 with TRBJ1-1; 7 bases are shared with TRBD1. The CDR3 covers 15 residues. Germline CDR1 reads MGHDK; CDR2 reads SYGVNS. V shed 3 bases, J shed 8 bases, and the junction held 12 bases outside the gene matches. For the CDR3, the DNA is TGTGCCAGCAGTGACCTAGTGACAGGGTCGGGAGAAGCTTTCTTT. Translating gives CASSDLVTGSGEAFF.

J is TRBJ1-5 and V is TRBV3-1 (or the pseudogene TRBV3-2); possible D gene TRBD1, 6 bases. Trimming stripped 0 bases from V and 1 base from J, with 19 bases between. Germline values: CDR1 LGHDT, CDR2 YNNKEL (reference sequence). The CDR3 runs 19 residues. The CDR3 sequence: CASSQEWSIRGGSNQPQHF. As DNA, the CDR3 is TGTGCCAGCAGCCAAGAATGGTCCATTAGGGGGGGGAGCAATCAGCCCCAGCATTTT.

J is TRBJ1-5 and V is TRBV28; 10 bases fit TRBD1. The CDR3 runs to 14 residues. Trimming removed 7 bases from V and 5 bases from J; junction bases left unmatched: 5. Germline CDR1 and CDR2: MDHEN and SYDVKM. Here the CDR3 reads CASIMTGGYQPQHF. CDR3 in DNA: TGTGCCAGCATAATGACAGGGGGCTATCAGCCCCAGCATTTT.

The table lists this clone with a few counts. V is TRBV11-2 and J is TRBJ2-5; D gene ambiguous. Per germline, CDR1 SGHAT and CDR2 FQNNGV. The CDR3 extends over 14 amino acids. Between the trimmed V and J ends, which lost 1 base and 5 bases, there was a span of 11 bases. Here the CDR3 reads CASSLGLVRETQYF. The DNA for the CDR3 is TGTGCCAGCAGCTTAGGATTAGTTCGGGAGACCCAGTACTTC.

This chain connects TRBV18 to TRBJ1-1, with D perhaps matching TRBD1 (5 bases). V lost 6 bases and J 1 base, leaving 6 bases between the germline ends. CDR3 length: 12 residues. Germline V CDR1 and CDR2: KGHSH, LQKENI. CDR3 in DNA: TGTGCCAGCTCGACAGCGAACACTGAAGCTTTCTTT. As protein: CASSTANTEAFF. Together with reference TRBV18 and TRBJ1-1, the CDR3 gives the full variable domain: NAGVMQNPRHLVRRRGQEARLRCSPMKGHSHVYWYRQLPEEGLKFMVYLQKENIIDESGMPKERFSAEFPKEGPSILRIQQVVRGDSAAYFCASSTANTEAFFGQGTRLTVV.

This clone was seen only a few times. The rearrangement joins TRBV24-1 to TRBJ1-6; D is unresolved. Germline lookup yields CDR1 KGHDR and CDR2 SFDVKD. The CDR3 has 18 residues. The germline V and J ends were trimmed by 1 base and 12 bases, with 24 bases remaining between them. The CDR3 is CATSDFSQTTTSLGPLHF. In nucleotides, the CDR3 is TGTGCCACCAGTGATTTTTCACAGACAACCACCAGTTTAGGACCCCTCCACTTT.

The CDR3 is CASSYNRDHTEAFF. For the CDR3, the DNA is TGTGCCAGCAGTTACAACAGGGATCACACTGAAGCTTTCTTT. The rearrangement joins TRBV6-5 to TRBJ1-1; weak D call: TRBD1 (6 bases). Trimming removed 2 bases at V and 3 bases at J, with 10 bases between. The CDR3 loop spans 14 amino acids. Germline CDR1 MNHEY, CDR2 SVGAGI.

The chain links TRBV5-4 to TRBJ2-3, with a weak D call TRBD2 (5 bases). Germline assignment: CDR1 SGHNT and CDR2 YYREEE (reference sequence). The CDR3 totals 13 residues. The V gene lost 4 bases and the J gene lost 1 base, with 7 bases spanning the gap. Written as DNA, the CDR3 is TGTGCCAGCAGCCTGGGAGGCACAGATACGCAGTATTTT. It specifies CASSLGGTDTQYF.

This rearrangement joins TRBV12-3 or TRBV12-4 to TRBJ2-5, with D possibly TRBD1 on 6 matching bases. CDR3 length equals 12 residues. V was trimmed by 5 bases and J by 4 bases, leaving 8 bases between them. CDR3 in amino acids: CASSEGGETQYF. Written as DNA, the CDR3 is TGTGCCAGCAGTGAAGGGGGAGAGACCCAGTACTTC.

The CDR3 coding sequence is TGCGCCAGCAGTGAGGGGGGGAAAGAGACCCAGTACTTC. It codes for CASSEGGKETQYF. The chain joins TRBV10-1 to TRBJ2-5; a possible D gene is TRBD2 (6 bases). Germline CDR1 reads WNHNN; CDR2 reads SYGVQD (reference sequence). Trimming cost V 2 bases and J 3 bases, with 7 bases left between them. The CDR3 has 13 residues.

This chain links TRBV27 with TRBJ1-1; 7 positions agree with TRBD1. The CDR3 length is 14 residues. Losses at the gene ends were 5 bases for V and 5 bases for J; bases not matched to a gene: 8. Germline CDR1 reads MNHEY; CDR2 reads SMNVEV (reference sequence). The CDR3 loop is CASSTSTGRTEAFF. CDR3 DNA sequence: TGTGCCAGCAGTACCTCGACAGGGAGGACTGAAGCTTTCTTT.

V and J are TRBV28 and TRBJ2-3; D uncertain. CDR1 and CDR2 (germline): MDHEN, SYDVKM. V shed 6 bases and J shed 0 bases, with 13 bases lying between them. This CDR3 is 15 amino acids long. The CDR3 bases are TGTGCCAGCAGAGGAGCGACTCATAGCACAGATACGCAGTATTTT. Amino acid sequence: CASRGATHSTDTQYF.

V and J are TRBV4-3 and TRBJ2-7, with TRBD1 identical over 9 bases. The CDR3 is 16 residues long. J lost 3 bases, V lost 1 base, and 7 bases had no gene match. The V gene's germline CDR1 is LGHNA and CDR2 YSLEER. For the CDR3, the DNA is TGCGCCAGCAGCCAAGCCCTAACAGGGGGCAGCTACGAGCAGTACTTC. Residues: CASSQALTGGSYEQYF.

The count of this clone is one. The chain has TRBV3-1 (or the pseudogene TRBV3-2) and TRBJ2-7, with D possibly matching TRBD1 (6 bases). CDR3 length: 17 residues. V shed 1 base and J shed 6 bases, with 22 bases lying between them. CDR1 LGHDT and CDR2 YNNKEL come from the germline V gene (reference sequence). CDR3 DNA sequence: TGTGCCAGCAGCCAAGCCCAAAACCGCAGGGGTTTAGGCGAGCAGTACTTC. Translated: CASSQAQNRRGLGEQYF.

The genes are TRBV7-9 and TRBJ1-2; TRBD1 might be the D (5 bases). Deletions cut 5 bases from V and 6 bases from J, with 13 bases between. The CDR3 consists of 13 residues. CDR1 and CDR2 from the germline V gene are SEHNR and FQNEAQ (reference sequence). The CDR3 DNA follows: TGTGCCAGCAGCCCGCAGACAGTTCATGGCTACACCTTC. Its protein product is CASSPQTVHGYTF.

The gene calls are TRBV11-2 and TRBJ1-4; D unclear. Looked up from germline, CDR1 is SGHAT and CDR2 is FQNNGV. Between the trimmed V and J ends, which lost 0 bases and 3 bases, there was a span of 11 bases. This CDR3 is 16 amino acids long. The CDR3 reads CASSLDPGRANEKLFF. CDR3 in DNA: TGTGCCAGCAGCTTAGATCCGGGGAGGGCTAATGAAAAACTGTTTTTT.

CDR3 protein: CASSLVAGSYGYTF. Written as DNA, the CDR3 is TGTGCCAGCAGCTTGGTGGCAGGGTCCTATGGCTACACCTTC. The V and J genes are TRBV5-5 and TRBJ1-2; tentatively, D is TRBD1 (5 bases). Germline V gene data show CDR1 as SGHKS and CDR2 as YYEKEE (reference sequence). The CDR3 runs 14 residues. V dropped 0 bases and J dropped 4 bases, with 10 bases sitting between them.

The sample holds a few counts of this clone. The CDR3, as DNA: TGTGCCAGCTCACCAATGCTGGGACAGGGAAGGTCCGGGGAGCTGTTTTTT. Translation: CASSPMLGQGRSGELFF. This sequence joins TRBV18 and TRBJ2-2, with TRBD1 identical over 9 bases. Trimming at V came to 2 bases and at J to 6 bases, leaving 10 bases not matched to a gene. Germline CDR1 is KGHSH and CDR2 is LQKENI. This CDR3 is built from 17 residues.